A selection of T cell receptor beta chains follows, all from one sample in a study of T cells in Graves' hyperthyroidism and ophthalmopathy. Each CDR3 protein gets one entry after TCRdb re-called the multiplex PCR reads with MiXCR. The top ten clones hold 3.5% to 4.5% of a sample with hundreds of thousands of distinct CDR3 sequences, under 15% of them seen once. The sequencing input was blood. These TCRs come from a woman in her forties with Graves' ophthalmopathy. CDR3s include the opening cysteine and the closing phenylalanine or tryptophan. The D gene is left open where the match is weak. Clone size is given for some rows only: seen once, a few or many times, or a class if the clone is expanded.

J	V	D	size	DNA	CDR3
TRBJ1-6	TRBV28	NA	few	TGTGCCAGCAGTGCGGGCTACCCCGTCCGTGGGCCCCTCCACTTT	CASSAGYPVRGPLHF
TRBJ2-3	TRBV28	TRBD2	many	TGTGCCAGCAGTTTAGGGCTAGCGGAGAGCACAGATACGCAGTATTTT	CASSLGLAESTDTQYF
TRBJ2-7	TRBV5-1	NA	NA	TGCGCCAGCAGGAAATGGGGATTCTACGAGCAGTACTTC	CASRKWGFYEQYF
TRBJ2-5	TRBV2	NA	many	TGTGCCAGCGCGGGGGAGACCCAGTACTTC	CASAGETQYF
TRBJ2-6	TRBV20-1	NA	few	TGCAGTGCTAGAGATCTAAGGGGCACGGAAAGGGCCAACGTCCTGACTTTC	CSARDLRGTERANVLTF
TRBJ2-5	TRBV11-2	TRBD1	many	TGTGCCAGCAGTCGGACAGGGGGCGCTGGGACCCAGTACTTC	CASSRTGGAGTQYF
TRBJ2-3	TRBV12-3/TRBV12-4	NA	many	TGTGCCAGCAGATCTGACCTAGGACCAGATACGCAGTATTTT	CASRSDLGPDTQYF
TRBJ1-2	TRBV27	TRBD1	NA	TGTGCCAGCAGCACGGGACAGGGTCTATATGGCTACACCTTC	CASSTGQGLYGYTF
TRBJ2-3	TRBV10-3	TRBD1	many	TGTGCCATCAGAACCGGGACAGGGGGCATGAATACGCAGTATTTT	CAIRTGTGGMNTQYF
TRBJ2-7	TRBV27	NA	many	TGTGCCAGCAGTTTGACAAGCTTGGGCTACGAGCAGTACTTC	CASSLTSLGYEQYF
TRBJ2-7	TRBV25-1	NA	many	TGTGCCAGCAGTAGACCGGGGTTTGTCGAGCAGTACTTC	CASSRPGFVEQYF
TRBJ1-2	TRBV20-1	NA	many	TGCAGTGCGGGGGTGGGTGGCTACACCTTC	CSAGVGGYTF
TRBJ1-1	TRBV4-3	NA	NA	TGCGCCAGCAGCCAAGCGTCTGGAGGAGTGAACACTGAAGCTTTCTTT	CASSQASGGVNTEAFF
TRBJ2-7	TRBV20-1	TRBD1	NA	TGCAGTGCTAGGCAGGGGGCGCCCGAGCAGTACTTC	CSARQGAPEQYF
TRBJ1-1	TRBV6-5	TRBD1	NA	TGTGCCAGCAGTTTTAACGGACAGGGTGAAGCTTTCTTT	CASSFNGQGEAFF
TRBJ2-7	TRBV11-2	NA	many	TGTGCCAGCAGCTTAGATTTGAAGGTCGACGAGCAGTACTTC	CASSLDLKVDEQYF
TRBJ2-7	TRBV5-6	NA	many	TGTGCCAGCAGCTTGGCTTCGTTGGAGCAGTACTTC	CASSLASLEQYF
TRBJ2-7	TRBV18	NA	few	TGTGCCAGCTCACCACCGATTAGGGGTATCTACGAGCAGTACTTC	CASSPPIRGIYEQYF
TRBJ2-7	TRBV30	NA	many	TGTGCCTGGAGTAGACCGGGACCGACCTACGCGCAGTACTTC	CAWSRPGPTYAQYF
TRBJ1-1	TRBV6-4	TRBD1	many	TGTGCCAGCAAGAGGGACAGGGAGGGCTCTGAAGCTTTCTTT	CASKRDREGSEAFF
TRBJ1-4	TRBV28	TRBD1	few	TGTGCCAGCACCGAAACAGGGGGAACTAATGAAAAACTGTTTTTT	CASTETGGTNEKLFF
TRBJ2-2	TRBV6-1	NA	few	TGTGCCAGCAGCCCGTTCTGGGACCCGAACACCGGGGAGCTGTTTTTT	CASSPFWDPNTGELFF
TRBJ2-2	TRBV29-1	NA	many	TGCAGCGCCAATCAGGGCGCGAGAGGGACCGGGGAGCTGTTTTTT	CSANQGARGTGELFF
TRBJ2-1	TRBV20-1	NA	NA	TGCAGTGCTAGAGATTACCGTAATTACAATGAGCAGTTCTTC	CSARDYRNYNEQFF
TRBJ2-7	TRBV30	NA	few	TGTGCCTGGAGTCTTAGGGGATCAGGGGTCGAGCAGTACTTC	CAWSLRGSGVEQYF
TRBJ1-6	TRBV6-2/TRBV6-3	TRBD1	NA	TGTGCCAGCAGACGACAGGGGGAAGGGTCACCCCTCCACTTT	CASRRQGEGSPLHF
TRBJ1-1	TRBV28	NA	many	TGTGCCAGCAGTATTCCGTCGAGGGCTTTCTTT	CASSIPSRAFF
TRBJ1-1	TRBV12-3/TRBV12-4	NA	many	TGTGCCAGCAATCAACGGGGGACGAGAACTGAAGCTTTCTTT	CASNQRGTRTEAFF
TRBJ2-7	TRBV6-1	TRBD2	NA	TGTGCCAGCAGGACAGTAGCGGGAGGGTCCGAGCAGTACTTC	CASRTVAGGSEQYF
TRBJ1-2	TRBV10-3	NA	NA	TGTGCCATCAGTTCCGGGACGAAGGGCTACACCTTC	CAISSGTKGYTF
TRBJ2-7	TRBV10-3	TRBD1	many	TGTGCCATCAGTGGGGACAGGGCCAACGAGCAGTACTTC	CAISGDRANEQYF
TRBJ2-7	TRBV11-1	TRBD1	many	TGTGCCAGCAGCTTAGGCTTACAGGGGGCAACGTACGAGCAGTACTTC	CASSLGLQGATYEQYF
TRBJ2-3	TRBV6-5	NA	many	TGTGCCAGCGAGGGACTTTCAGATACGCAGTATTTT	CASEGLSDTQYF
TRBJ2-5	TRBV6-2/TRBV6-3	TRBD2	many	TGTACCAAACCGGGGGGAGAGACCCAGTACTTC	CTKPGGETQYF
TRBJ1-1	TRBV5-1	NA	many	TGCGCCAGCAGCTTGGCCGAGGGTAAGGGCACTGAAGCTTTCTTT	CASSLAEGKGTEAFF
TRBJ2-7	TRBV2	TRBD2	few	TGTGCCAGCAGTAGAGCGGGAGGGCTCGAGCAGTACTTC	CASSRAGGLEQYF
TRBJ2-5	TRBV7-2	TRBD2	few	TGTGCCAGCAGTCCGGGAGGGCACCCCGCGGAGACCCAGTACTTC	CASSPGGHPAETQYF
TRBJ1-2	TRBV6-1	NA	NA	TGTGCCAGCAGTCCGACGGGAGGGGCCTATGGCTACACCTTC	CASSPTGGAYGYTF
TRBJ2-7	TRBV27	TRBD1	few	TGTGCCAGCAGGGGACAGGGGGCCTCCTACGAGCAGTACTTC	CASRGQGASYEQYF
TRBJ2-7	TRBV30	NA	many	TGTGCCTGGAGTAAGGCTGGATCCGGATACGAGCAGTACTTC	CAWSKAGSGYEQYF
TRBJ1-5	TRBV6-2/TRBV6-3	NA	NA	TGTGCCAGCAGTTATGTCAGTTTTAATCAGCCCCAGCATTTT	CASSYVSFNQPQHF
TRBJ1-5	TRBV5-1	NA	medium-sized	TGTGCCAGCAGTTTAGGTAGCAATCAGCCCCAGCATTTT	CASSLGSNQPQHF